This TCR beta chain was profiled in a study of blood T cell repertoires in COVID-19. CDR1 and CDR2 (germline): SGHNT, YYREEE (reference sequence). V was clipped by 5 bases and J by 4 bases; unmatched bases: 6. This CDR3 is 15 amino acids long. TCRdb's copy holds only in-frame clones and misses some; the assay was immunoSEQ multiplex PCR. The data contain 300,000 to 350,000 clones, about 90% of them singletons. Sequences were obtained from PBMCs or T cells enriched from blood (not recorded which). V is TRBV5-4 and J is TRBJ2-1, with TRBD2 matching over 10 bases. The origin of this receptor is a woman aged 30 to 39 who had been exposed to COVID-19. The DNA for the CDR3 is TGTGCCAGCAGGTCAAGCGGGGGGGATTACAATGAGCAGTTCTTC. Its translation: CASRSSGGDYNEQFF.